The 19 T cell receptor beta chains below all came from one sample that was sequenced in a study of regulatory T cells in long-lasting Graves disease (dated by TCRdb to 2020 to 2023). The library came from multiplex PCR. For sequencing, an Illumina HiSeq 4000 was employed. CDR3 regions were amplified by Arm-PCR with iRepertoire HTBI primers to construct TCR beta libraries. Using fastp trimming at Q25 and MiXCR clonotype assembly, TCRdb reanalyzed the public sequencing data and kept in-frame beta chains. When rows share a CDR3 protein, they turn into one entry using the most common DNA and genes. The sample records approximately 500,000 distinct CDR3 sequences, roughly 21% of which are singletons. Roughly 7.1% of the sample lies in the top ten. The sample's time point label is to be understood as: persistent/refractory GD, antithyroid drugs over 5 years with positive TRAb. RNA was extracted from PBMCs in TRIzol for both TCR sequencing and RNA sequencing.

The sequenced sample was peripheral blood mononuclear cells (PBMCs), obtained when the disease was refractory, from a patient treated with antithyroid drugs. The receptors here all came from a female donor with Graves disease.

DNA of the CDR3: TGTGCCAGTAGTCTGGGGACCGCATTCACTGGGGCCAACGTCCTGACTTTC. As protein: CASSLGTAFTGANVLTF. The J gene is TRBJ2-6, the V gene TRBV19; D tentatively fits TRBD1 or TRBD2 (5 bases each). The CDR3 loop spans 17 amino acids. The V end lost 5 bases, the J end lost 2 bases, and 16 bases lay between the germline ends. Looked up from germline, CDR1 is LNHDA and CDR2 is SQIVND (reference sequence).

The J gene is TRBJ2-7, the V gene TRBV6-1, with D possibly TRBD1 on 5 matching bases. The CDR3 consists of 15 residues. V shed 5 bases and J shed 2 bases, with 16 bases lying between them. Germline V lookup: CDR1 MNHNS, CDR2 SASEGT. CDR3 nucleotide sequence: TGTGCCAGCAGTCAGCAAACAGGAACCCCCTACGAGCAGTACTTC. It is translated as CASSQQTGTPYEQYF.

This clonotype was found many times. The CDR3 bases are TGTGCCAGCAGTTTATACCGGACAGGGATCGACGAGCAGTACTTC. This gives the protein CASSLYRTGIDEQYF. The rearrangement uses TRBV28 and TRBJ2-7; 8 bases agree with TRBD1. The CDR3 has 15 residues. The germline V gene encodes CDR1 MDHEN and CDR2 SYDVKM. The junction had 7 bases not matched to a gene; V was cut back by 1 base and J by 5 bases.

This clonotype was seen only once. Possible read error: a much larger clone is one base away. The V gene is TRBV27, the J gene TRBJ2-7; 8 nucleotides match TRBD2. Germline V gene lookup returns CDR1 MNHEY and CDR2 SMNVEV (reference sequence). The CDR3 runs 14 residues. This CDR3 reads CASNLSGGSREQYF. The CDR3 DNA follows: TGTGCCAGCAATTTATCGGGGGGGTCGCGCGAGCAGTACTTC.

In this sample, this clonotype turned up many times. V and J are TRBV19 and TRBJ2-7, with TRBD1 identical over 10 bases. CDR3 length equals 14 residues. Germline CDR1 is LNHDA and CDR2 is SQIVND (reference sequence). Trimming cost V 9 bases and J 4 bases; bases outside gene matches: 9. CDR3 amino acids: CASSRGTGVYEQYF. Written as DNA, the CDR3 is TGTGCCAGCAGCCGGGGGACAGGGGTTTACGAGCAGTACTTC.

This clonotype appeared a few times. The rearrangement links TRBV13 to TRBJ2-7, with 9 bases matching TRBD1. Germline values: CDR1 PRHDT, CDR2 FYEKMQ (reference sequence). The CDR3 runs to 14 residues. V dropped 5 bases and J dropped 2; count of bases not matched to a gene: 4. The DNA of the CDR3 is TGTGCCAGCAGCGGATGGGACAGGGCCTACGAGCAGTACTTC. The encoded protein is CASSGWDRAYEQYF.

Comments on this clonotype: This likely comes from a read error, as the CDR3 has no conserved phenylalanine or tryptophan at its end. The chain has TRBV4-1 and TRBJ1-2; D remains unclear. The CDR3 covers 14 residues. Germline CDR1 is MGHRA and CDR2 is YSYEKL. V gave up 1 base and J gave up 3 bases, with 9 bases separating them. CDR3: CASSQVSWDYGYTS. The CDR3 DNA reads as TGCGCCAGCAGCCAAGTTTCCTGGGACTATGGCTACACCTCC.

This clonotype was counted between two and nine times. The V call is TRBV29-1, the J call TRBJ1-1; TRBD1 is a possible D gene (5 bases). Germline V gives CDR1 SQVTM, CDR2 ANQGSEA. The length of the CDR3 is 10 residues. Trimming shortened V by 4 bases and J by 6 bases, and 6 bases separated the two germline ends. CDR3 in amino acids: CSVAGPEAFF. The CDR3 coding sequence is TGCAGCGTTGCGGGGCCTGAAGCTTTCTTT.

This clonotype showed up many times. The chain couples TRBV6-9 to TRBJ1-2, with a tentative D call TRBD1 (5 bases). From germline, CDR1 is MNHGY and CDR2 SVAAGI. With 0 bases removed from V and 2 bases from J, the gap between germline ends came to 19 bases. CDR3 length: 18 residues. The CDR3 DNA reads as TGTGCCAGCAGTTATTCCTCTGACAGCACCCCTCCGAACTATGGCTACACCTTC. It is translated as CASSYSSDSTPPNYGYTF.

Ten or more counts support this clonotype. V and J are TRBV27 and TRBJ2-5, with TRBD1 identical over 11 bases. The germline gives CDR1 MNHEY, CDR2 SMNVEV (reference sequence). This CDR3 comprises 18 residues. V was pared by 3 bases and J by 3 bases, with 12 bases of the junction left unmatched. CDR3 residues: CASSLRAYRDRGKETQYF. The CDR3 nucleotides are TGTGCCAGCAGTTTGAGGGCCTACCGGGACAGGGGGAAAGAGACCCAGTACTTC.

This clonotype was observed a handful of times. V and J are TRBV11-2 and TRBJ2-7; the match to TRBD2 covers 8 bases. With V trimmed by 7 bases and J by 3 bases, 14 bases remained unmatched. CDR1 and CDR2 (germline): SGHAT, FQNNGV. The CDR3 runs 16 residues. CDR3 nucleotide sequence: TGTGCCAGCACTTCTATTAGCGGGAAAAAGTACTACGAGCAGTACTTC. As protein: CASTSISGKKYYEQYF.

Worth noting for this clonotype: A far larger clone is a single base away, which makes a read error likely. This chain joins TRBV12-3 or TRBV12-4 and TRBJ2-7, with 10 nucleotides matching TRBD1. The length of the CDR3 is 10 residues. CDR3 sequence: CASRTGGVDF. The CDR3 bases are TGTGCCAGCCGGACAGGGGGGGTTGACTTC.

This clonotype was counted between two and nine times. With a much larger clone just one base away, this may be a read error. The V and J genes are TRBV2 and TRBJ1-2; D perhaps matches TRBD1 (5 bases). The V gene's germline CDR1 is SNHLY and CDR2 FYNNEI. This CDR3 is 13 amino acids long. V was cut by 4 bases and J by 2 bases, with 8 bases left in between. The CDR3 bases are TGTGCCAGCAGTGGACAGCAAAACTATGGCTACACCTTC. Encoded protein: CASSGQQNYGYTF. The variable domain in full, completed from reference TRBV2 and TRBJ1-2, reads EPEVTQTPSHQVTQMGQEVILRCVPISNHLYFYWYRQILGQKVEFLVSFYNNEISEKSEIFDDQFSVERPDGSNFTLKIRSTKLEDSAMYFCASSGQQNYGYTFGSGTRLTVV.

This chain links TRBV5-5 with TRBJ2-6; 7 bases map to TRBD2. The germline CDR1 and CDR2 sequences are SGHKS and YYEKEE (reference sequence). This CDR3 comprises 17 residues. Trimming at V came to 2 bases and at J to 4 bases, leaving 9 bases not matched to a gene. The DNA for the CDR3 is TGTGCCAGCAGCTTTATCGCGGGAGTTTCCGGGGCCAACGTCCTGACTTTC. It is translated as CASSFIAGVSGANVLTF.

This clonotype was seen a handful of times. This chain's CDR3 is CASSSIYYRGTYEQYF. The CDR3 DNA follows: TGTGCCAGCAGTTCAATTTATTACAGGGGAACCTACGAGCAGTACTTC. The chain recombines TRBV6-2 or TRBV6-3 with TRBJ2-7; 7 nucleotides agree with TRBD1. Germline V gene data show CDR1 as MNHEY and CDR2 as SVGEGT. The CDR3 contains 16 residues. The trim removed 4 bases at V and 2 bases at J, leaving 11 bases unmatched.

The rearrangement uses TRBV6-1 and TRBJ2-2; 10 positions match TRBD1. With 6 bases clipped from V and 4 bases from J, the junction kept 8 bases outside the gene matches. Germline values: CDR1 MNHNS, CDR2 SASEGT. The CDR3 has 16 residues. The CDR3 coding sequence is TGTGCCAGCAGAACGACAGGGGGCATCAGCACCGGGGAGCTGTTTTTT. Protein product: CASRTTGGISTGELFF.

The V gene is TRBV12-3 or TRBV12-4, the J gene TRBJ2-1; D is ambiguous. The CDR3 is 13 amino acids. Trimming took 2 bases from V and 4 from J, leaving 6 bases between them. In nucleotides, the CDR3 is TGTGCCAGCAGTTTAAGCAGGTACAATGAGCAGTTCTTC. Its translation: CASSLSRYNEQFF.

Only a few counts were recorded for this clonotype. The chain employs TRBV5-1 and TRBJ2-2; D gene uncertain. Germline-derived CDR1 and CDR2 are SGHRS and YFSETQ. The CDR3 has 15 residues. V dropped 0 bases and J dropped 12 bases, with 18 bases sitting between them. CDR3 nucleotide sequence: TGCGCCAGCAGCTTGGTCTTACAAGGGCCGGAGAAGCTGTTTTTT. Protein product: CASSLVLQGPEKLFF.

The chain employs TRBV7-9 and TRBJ1-4; 7 bases map to TRBD1. V lost 5 bases and J lost 3; bases outside the gene matches: 6. Per germline, CDR1 SEHNR and CDR2 FQNEAQ (reference sequence). The CDR3 length is 15 residues. CDR3 DNA: TGTGCCAGCAGCCCACGGGACAGACCTAATGAAAAACTGTTTTTT. Translating it yields CASSPRDRPNEKLFF.